The following is a T cell receptor beta chain sequence with its context. The data were taken from a study of cytomegalovirus exposure and HLA in healthy donors. The germline CDR1 and CDR2 sequences are SGDLS and YYNGEE. The ends were cut back, 4 bases at V and 2 bases at J, with 18 bases in the middle. The CDR3 runs to 16 residues. Vbeta (60) and Jbeta (13) primers were used in the PCR. Profiling relied on immunoSEQ multiplex PCR, and the TCRdb table lists in-frame clones only, not all of them. The sample carries some 120,000 clones, roughly 80% recorded once. The gene calls are TRBV9 and TRBJ2-5; the D gene is possibly TRBD2 (6 bases). The sequenced material came from PBMCs. The receptor comes from a male donor in good health and CMV-seronegative. The CDR3 loop reads CASSPRPSVTQETQYF. The CDR3 nucleotides are TGTGCCAGCAGCCCACGGCCTAGCGTTACACAAGAGACCCAGTACTTC.